A single sample gave rise to the 16 T cell receptor beta chains below, sequenced in a study of cytomegalovirus exposure and HLA in healthy donors. In the PCR, 60 Vbeta and 13 Jbeta primers were used. The data were produced by immunoSEQ multiplex PCR, yet TCRdb's version contains in-frame clones alone and is incomplete. The data show around 180,000 clones, with about four fifths seen just once and around 7.3% held by the top ten. Sequencing input: PBMCs. These receptors all stem from a young man in good health and CMV-seropositive.

This clone was observed a few times. CDR3: CASSLRGNQPQHF. The CDR3 region has the DNA TGTGCCAGCAGCTTAAGAGGAAATCAGCCCCAGCATTTT. J is TRBJ1-5 and V is TRBV7-2; no clear D gene. V lost 2 bases and J lost 4, with 6 bases in between. The length of the CDR3 is 13 residues. Germline CDR1 and CDR2: SGHTA and FQGNSA.

This clone was seen more than once but under ten times. J is TRBJ2-1 and V is TRBV29-1, with 9 bases lining up with TRBD2. This CDR3 comprises 16 residues. Germline CDR1 reads SQVTM; CDR2 reads ANQGSEA. Trimming at V came to 1 base and at J to 7 bases, leaving 11 bases not matched to a gene. The CDR3 nucleotides read TGCAGCGTTGAAGGGGGGCTAGCGGGGAGGGGTAATGAGCAGTTCTTC. Its translation is CSVEGGLAGRGNEQFF.

This clone came up many times. This chain uses TRBV4-3 with TRBJ2-7; D is undetermined. With 3 bases removed from V and 0 bases from J, the gap between germline ends came to 12 bases. The CDR3 extends over 15 amino acids. The germline gives CDR1 LGHNA, CDR2 YSLEER. This CDR3 reads CASSQDLGSSYEQYF. DNA for the CDR3: TGCGCCAGCAGCCAGGATCTAGGTTCCTCCTACGAGCAGTACTTC.

This clone was observed a handful of times. The chain uses TRBV6-5 and TRBJ1-5; D possibly corresponds to TRBD1 (5 bases). Per the germline V gene, CDR1 is MNHEY and CDR2 is SVGAGI. The CDR3 spans 15 residues. The V end was cut by 6 bases, the J end by 6 bases, with 18 bases between. Here the CDR3 DNA reads TGTGCCAGCAGCGCGGCGACAGACGATAGTCAGCCCCAGCATTTT. It is translated as CASSAATDDSQPQHF.

The J gene is TRBJ1-2, the V gene TRBV4-1; D is uncertain. V shed 1 base and J shed 0 bases, with 9 bases lying between them. The CDR3 has 15 amino acids. The germline V gene encodes CDR1 MGHRA and CDR2 YSYEKL. The chain's CDR3 is CASSQGSLTNYGYTF. CDR3 nucleotides: TGCGCCAGCAGCCAAGGCTCGCTAACTAACTATGGCTACACCTTC.

V usage is TRBV6-5 and J usage is TRBJ2-7; D possibly corresponds to TRBD2 (6 bases). The CDR3 contains 14 residues. The V gene lost 2 bases and the J gene lost 5 bases, with 13 bases spanning the gap. Germline values: CDR1 MNHEY, CDR2 SVGAGI. CDR3 coding DNA: TGTGCCAGCAGTTACGCGGTCACGGGGGACGAGCAGTACTTC. The encoded protein is CASSYAVTGDEQYF.

The CDR3 DNA is TGTGCCAGCAGCCCTCAGACGGGGGACGAGACCCAGTACTTC. Translation gives CASSPQTGDETQYF. This chain connects TRBV7-2 to TRBJ2-5, with a possible D match to TRBD2 (6 bases). The CDR3 has 14 residues. Germline values: CDR1 SGHTA, CDR2 FQGNSA. V dropped 5 bases and J dropped 5 bases, with 15 bases sitting between them.

The rearrangement links TRBV30 to TRBJ2-5, with 8 nucleotides matching TRBD2. This CDR3 has 15 amino acids. After removal of 8 bases from V and 3 bases from J, the junction contained 14 bases not matched to a gene. The germline CDR1 and CDR2 sequences are GTSNPN and SVGIG (reference sequence). The CDR3 loop is CAGALGSGGKETQYF. The DNA for the CDR3 is TGTGCCGGGGCCTTAGGAAGCGGGGGAAAAGAGACCCAGTACTTC.

V gene TRBV2 combines with J gene TRBJ2-4; TRBD2 aligns across 16 bases. J lost 9 bases, V lost 6 bases, and 5 bases had no gene match. The germline CDR1 and CDR2 sequences are SNHLY and FYNNEI. The CDR3 runs to 15 residues. DNA for the CDR3: TGTGCCAGCAGGGGGACTAGCGGGGGGGCTGTCATTCAGTACTTC. It is translated as CASRGTSGGAVIQYF. The full variable domain, its missing parts supplied by reference TRBV2 and TRBJ2-4, is EPEVTQTPSHQVTQMGQEVILRCVPISNHLYFYWYRQILGQKVEFLVSFYNNEISEKSEIFDDQFSVERPDGSNFTLKIRSTKLEDSAMYFCASRGTSGGAVIQYFGAGTRLSVL.

V gene TRBV6-1 combines with J gene TRBJ2-3, with D maybe TRBD1 (6 bases). With 4 bases removed from V and 0 bases from J, the gap between germline ends came to 11 bases. The CDR3 is 15 residues long. The germline CDR1 and CDR2 sequences are MNHNS and SASEGT. The CDR3 nucleotides are TGTGCCAGCAGTGCACAGGGCCCAAGCACAGATACGCAGTATTTT. Its translation: CASSAQGPSTDTQYF.

This chain connects TRBV4-2 to TRBJ2-3; D perhaps matches TRBD2 (5 bases). Per the germline V gene, CDR1 is LGHNA and CDR2 is YNFKEQ. The CDR3 extends over 15 amino acids. V lost 2 bases to trimming and J lost 1 base, with 10 bases between them. The CDR3 region has the DNA TGTGCCAGCAGCCAAAAGAAGAGGGGCACAGATACGCAGTATTTT. Its translation: CASSQKKRGTDTQYF.

The chain combines TRBV9 with TRBJ2-3; 16 nucleotides match TRBD2. The CDR3 sequence is 17 residues long. The germline CDR1 and CDR2 sequences are SGDLS and YYNGEE. V dropped 4 bases and J dropped 6; count of bases not matched to a gene: 8. In DNA, the CDR3 is TGTGCCAGCAGCCTTGGGACTAGCGGGAGGGGCGGGGATACGCAGTATTTT. Amino acids: CASSLGTSGRGGDTQYF. Using reference TRBV9 and TRBJ2-3 for the parts outside the CDR3, the full variable domain is DSGVTQTPKHLITATGQRVTLRCSPRSGDLSVYWYQQSLDQGLQFLIQYYNGEERAKGNILERFSAQQFPDLHSELNLSSLELGDSALYFCASSLGTSGRGGDTQYFGPGTRLTVL.

The chain has TRBV15 and TRBJ2-1; TRBD2 matches 7 bases. This CDR3 contains 16 residues. Germline-derived CDR1 and CDR2 are LNHNV and YYDKDF (reference sequence). V gave up 3 bases and J gave up 2 bases; unmatched junction bases: 7. CDR3 amino acids: CATSRDKRETYNEQFF. As DNA, the CDR3 is TGTGCCACCAGCAGGGATAAGCGGGAAACCTACAATGAGCAGTTCTTC.

The chain uses TRBV11-3 and TRBJ2-1; D unclear. V shed 5 bases and J shed 7 bases, with 12 bases lying between them. The CDR3 runs 13 residues. Germline V gene data show CDR1 as SGHNT and CDR2 as YENEEA. The CDR3, as DNA: TGTGCCAGCAGCCCCGAGGCGAGGAATGAGCAGTTCTTC. Translation: CASSPEARNEQFF.

This clone occurred once. The chain carries TRBV27 and TRBJ2-3; a possible D gene is TRBD2 (6 bases). The V end was cut by 4 bases, the J end by 3 bases, with 14 bases between. This CDR3 contains 15 residues. Germline CDR1 MNHEY, CDR2 SMNVEV (reference sequence). The CDR3: CASSSGGSKTDTQYF. In nucleotides, the CDR3 is TGTGCCAGCAGTTCCGGGGGTAGTAAGACAGATACGCAGTATTTT.

The chain is built from TRBV9 and TRBJ2-3; D might be TRBD1 (6 bases). Between the trimmed V and J ends, which lost 1 base and 4 bases, there was a span of 10 bases. Germline V gene lookup returns CDR1 SGDLS and CDR2 YYNGEE. The CDR3 contains 14 residues. CDR3 sequence: CASSVRQAPDTQYF. CDR3 bases: TGTGCCAGCAGCGTAAGACAGGCCCCAGATACGCAGTATTTT.